This T cell receptor beta chain was identified during a study of blood T cells in healthy people across ages. CDR1 is MNHNY and CDR2 is SVGAGI in the germline V gene (reference sequence). The CDR3 runs to 14 residues. V shed 6 bases and J 10 bases; nucleotides not matched to a gene: 9. This clonotype was detected ten times or more. PCR was performed a second time for roughly 7 to 12 cycles using a sample-barcoded 5' primer and a J-beta primer mix. TCRdb called the 5' RACE reads again in MiXCR, with one record for every CDR3 protein. The sample records hundreds of thousands of distinct CDR3 sequences, approximately 30% being singletons. Extraction yielded at least 6 micrograms of total RNA per sample.

The sample was blood. This TCR was sampled from a woman older than 75 in good health. This chain joins TRBV6-6 and TRBJ1-6; 7 nucleotides agree with TRBD1. The CDR3, as DNA: TGTGCCAGCAGCCAGGGGGGGAGGCGGTCACCCCTCCACTTT. Its protein product is CASSQGGRRSPLHF.